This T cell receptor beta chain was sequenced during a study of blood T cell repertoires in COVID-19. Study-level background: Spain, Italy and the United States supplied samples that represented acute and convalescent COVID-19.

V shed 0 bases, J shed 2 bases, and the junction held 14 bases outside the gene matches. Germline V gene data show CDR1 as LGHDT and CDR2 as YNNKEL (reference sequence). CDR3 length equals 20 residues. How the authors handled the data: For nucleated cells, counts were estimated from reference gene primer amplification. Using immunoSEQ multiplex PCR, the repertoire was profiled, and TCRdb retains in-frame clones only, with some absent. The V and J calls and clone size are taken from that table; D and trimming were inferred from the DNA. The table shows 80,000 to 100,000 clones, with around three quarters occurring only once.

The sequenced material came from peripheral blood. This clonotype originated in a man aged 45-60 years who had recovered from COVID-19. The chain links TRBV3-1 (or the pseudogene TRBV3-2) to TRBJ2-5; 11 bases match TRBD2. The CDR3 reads CASSQDRVAGGLIGQETQYF. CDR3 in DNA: TGTGCCAGCAGCCAAGATAGGGTAGCGGGGGGGCTTATTGGGCAAGAGACCCAGTACTTC.